A single sample gave rise to the 11 T cell receptor beta chains below, sequenced in a study of T and B cells in COVID-19 patients. BIOMED2 TRB-A/B primer pools were used in multiplex TRB PCR. TCRdb reprocessed the multiplex PCR reads via MiXCR and lists one record per CDR3 protein. This sample yields over 6,000 distinct CDR3 sequences, of which more than 25% are seen a single time; about three fifths belongs to the top ten. From blood, about 230-500 ng of genomic DNA served as TRB template. The sample taken for sequencing was blood. The receptors derive from a human donor with active COVID-19.

This clonotype was recorded at least ten times. The chain links TRBV6-2 or TRBV6-3 to TRBJ2-1; 7 positions match TRBD2. V was pared by 0 bases and J by 4 bases, with 9 bases of the junction left unmatched. The CDR3 has 17 amino acids. The germline V gene has CDR1 MNHEY and CDR2 SVGEGT. The CDR3 here is CASSYSPPAGIYNEQFF. CDR3 DNA: TGTGCCAGCAGTTACTCACCTCCAGCGGGAATATACAATGAGCAGTTCTTC.

The rearrangement links TRBV10-2 to TRBJ2-1, with 8 bases aligning to TRBD2. Per germline, CDR1 WSHSY and CDR2 SAAADI. V gave up 3 bases and J gave up 3 bases; unmatched junction bases: 7. The CDR3 has 16 amino acids. The CDR3 loop reads CASSDAGGSVYNEQFF. In DNA, the CDR3 is TGCGCCAGCAGTGATGCGGGGGGATCAGTCTACAATGAGCAGTTCTTC.

This clonotype has a handful of counts. The CDR3 nucleotides read TGTGCCAGCAGTGAAGCGCACGGGGGCAGCTCTGGAAACACCATATATTTT. It codes for CASSEAHGGSSGNTIYF. The J gene is TRBJ1-3, the V gene TRBV6-5; possible D gene TRBD1, 6 bases. CDR1 and CDR2 (germline): MNHEY, SVGAGI. Trimming took 5 bases from V and 0 from J, leaving 17 bases between them. The CDR3 covers 17 residues.

This chain joins TRBV20-1 and TRBJ2-7; D gene ambiguous. Germline CDR1 and CDR2: DFQATT and SNEGSKA (reference sequence). V lost 5 bases, J lost 2 bases, and 10 bases lay in between. This CDR3 region has 12 residues. The CDR3 DNA sequence: TGCAGTGCTCGCCAACAGACCTACGAGCAGTACTTC. Translation gives CSARQQTYEQYF.

The V call is TRBV19, the J call TRBJ2-7; D gene uncertain. Germline V gene sequence: CDR1 LNHDA, CDR2 SQIVND (reference sequence). V gave up 5 bases and J gave up 2 bases, with 10 bases separating them. The CDR3 extends over 13 amino acids. The CDR3 bases are TGTGCCAGTAGTTACGGCTCCCCCTACGAGCAGTACTTC. It translates to CASSYGSPYEQYF.

This clonotype showed up just a few times. This chain joins TRBV27 and TRBJ2-6; D not certain. Trimming took 4 bases from V and 0 from J, leaving 7 bases between them. The V gene's germline CDR1 is MNHEY and CDR2 SMNVEV (reference sequence). This CDR3 is 15 amino acids long. Here the CDR3 reads CASSSLSSGANVLTF. The CDR3 nucleotides read TGTGCCAGCAGTTCCCTGAGCTCTGGGGCCAACGTCCTGACTTTC.

This clonotype came up many times. The rearrangement uses TRBV15 and TRBJ2-1; 7 nucleotides line up with TRBD2. Losses at the gene ends were 7 bases for V and 7 bases for J; bases not matched to a gene: 10. The CDR3 totals 14 residues. Germline V lookup: CDR1 LNHNV, CDR2 YYDKDF (reference sequence). The CDR3 DNA follows: TGTGCCACCACCTCGAGGATGGGAGGGAATGAGCAGTTCTTC. This translates into CATTSRMGGNEQFF.

This clonotype was recorded a few times. J is TRBJ2-3 and V is TRBV14; 10 bases match TRBD2. The ends lost 4 bases at V and 0 bases at J; junction bases unmatched: 7. Germline V gene sequence: CDR1 SGHDN, CDR2 FVKESK. The CDR3 runs 17 residues. The CDR3 region has the DNA TGTGCCAGCAGCCGCAGACTAGCGGGTACTAGCACAGATACGCAGTATTTT. Translation gives CASSRRLAGTSTDTQYF.

Judged by abundance, this clonotype is medium-sized. The chain has TRBV7-6 and TRBJ2-1, with D unclear. The germline CDR1 and CDR2 sequences are SGHVS and FNYEAQ. V lost 3 bases and J 10 bases, leaving 7 bases between the germline ends. The CDR3 runs 11 residues. CDR3 DNA: TGTGCCAGCAGCTTGGGTGGCGAGCAGTTCTTC. Translated: CASSLGGEQFF.

Written as DNA, the CDR3 is TGCAGCGCAGGGGGCCTAGCGGGAGGGAAGGTCCGGTACTTC. It translates to CSAGGLAGGKVRYF. The genes are TRBV29-1 and TRBJ2-7; 12 bases align to TRBD2. CDR1 and CDR2 (germline): SQVTM, ANQGSEA. The CDR3 runs to 14 residues. The V and J ends lost 7 bases and 12 bases, in that order; junction bases with no gene match: 16.

This rearrangement joins TRBV6-5 to TRBJ1-6, with TRBD1 matching over 9 bases. The CDR3 contains 15 residues. Germline assignment: CDR1 MNHEY and CDR2 SVGAGI. The V segment lost 4 bases and the J segment 11 bases; nucleotides outside the gene matches: 9. The CDR3 coding sequence is TGTGCCAGCAGTTTAACCGGGACAGGGAAGACACCCCTCCACTTT. This codes for CASSLTGTGKTPLHF.